The 5 T cell receptor beta chains below come from one sample, sequenced in a study of CD8+ T cells in alopecia areata. It was cDNA, reverse transcribed from extracted RNA, that served as the sequencing template. The protocol was immunoSEQ multiplex PCR, while the TCRdb copy is restricted to in-frame clones and leaves out a portion. Of more than 110,000 clones listed, about 60% were seen once; the top ten hold under 7.5%. Sequencing used CD4+ T cells sorted from blood, obtained at week 0. These TCRs come from a human donor with alopecia areata.

The rearrangement links TRBV7-2 to TRBJ2-2, with D perhaps TRBD1 (5 bases). Germline V gene sequence: CDR1 SGHTA, CDR2 FQGNSA. The V gene lost 1 base and the J gene lost 6 bases, with 9 bases spanning the gap. The CDR3 length is 14 residues. CDR3 protein: CASSLGQGAGELFF. The CDR3 nucleotides read TGTGCCAGCAGCTTAGGTCAAGGGGCCGGGGAGCTGTTTTTT.

This clone was seen a single time. The chain links TRBV25-1 to TRBJ2-7; D is perhaps TRBD1 (6 bases). Germline values: CDR1 MGHDK, CDR2 SYGVNS. The CDR3 covers 14 residues. V lost 6 bases and J 5 bases, leaving 17 bases between the germline ends. The CDR3 here is CASSPRDTLNEQYF. The CDR3 coding sequence is TGTGCCAGCAGCCCCCGGGACACCTTGAACGAGCAGTACTTC.

This clone was observed a single time. The rearrangement joins TRBV11-2 to TRBJ2-7, with D perhaps TRBD2 (6 bases). The CDR3 runs 14 residues. CDR1 and CDR2 (germline): SGHAT, FQNNGV. V gave up 5 bases and J gave up 4 bases, with 15 bases separating them. This CDR3 reads CASSRVGTSYEQYF. The CDR3, as DNA: TGTGCCAGCAGCCGGGTAGGGACTTCATACGAGCAGTACTTC.

Here the CDR3 DNA reads TGTGCCAGCAGCCTCACAGCGGGGGGAGAGACCCAGTACTTC. Translating it yields CASSLTAGGETQYF. The V gene is TRBV9, the J gene TRBJ2-5; 9 bases fit TRBD2. The J segment lost 4 bases and the V segment lost 4 bases, leaving 5 bases of the junction unmatched. This CDR3 is 14 amino acids long. CDR1 and CDR2 from the germline V gene are SGDLS and YYNGEE.

The table lists this clone with a count of one. The chain joins TRBV5-6 to TRBJ1-6, with D tentatively TRBD1 (5 bases). Trimming removed 5 bases from V and 8 bases from J, with 14 bases in between. The CDR3 consists of 14 residues. CDR1 SGHDT and CDR2 YYEEEE come from the germline V gene. The CDR3 reads CASSFQGVYSPLHF. As DNA, the CDR3 is TGTGCCAGCAGTTTCCAGGGAGTGTATTCACCCCTCCACTTT.